The rows below give T cell receptor beta chains drawn from one sample of a study of human T cells and chemical hapten exposure. TCRdb re-called the 5' RACE reads with MiXCR, one entry per CDR3 protein. The sample yields about 81,000 distinct CDR3 sequences, approximately 8% seen once. Every receptor here comes from a male donor in good health. Both conserved end residues are part of each CDR3. D genes are given only for firm matches. The size of a clone is reported for some rows only, either as once, few or many, or as a class for expanded clones.

few,TRBD1,TRBV20-1,TRBJ1-6,TGCAGTGCTGGGGACAGGAATTCACCCCTCCACTTT,CSAGDRNSPLHF
many,.,TRBV7-2,TRBJ2-1,TGTGCCAGCAGCTTCCTGACTAGAACCAATGAGCAGTTCTTC,CASSFLTRTNEQFF
.,.,TRBV25-1,TRBJ2-7,TGTGCCAGCAGTGAATACAGCTCCGGGACCGGGAACTACGAGCAGTACTTC,CASSEYSSGTGNYEQYF
few,.,TRBV29-1,TRBJ1-1,TGCAGCGTTGAGGGTTGGGCAGCATCGAACACTGAAGCTTTCTTT,CSVEGWAASNTEAFF
few,TRBD1,TRBV29-1,TRBJ2-7,TGCAGCGTTGGGACGGGGACAGGCTCCTACGAGCAGTACTTC,CSVGTGTGSYEQYF
few,TRBD2,TRBV6-1,TRBJ2-1,TGTGCCAGCGGCTGGACTAGCGGCTACAATGAGCAGTTCTTC,CASGWTSGYNEQFF
many,.,TRBV5-6,TRBJ1-3,TGTGCCAGCAGCTTGGGAGTCTCTGGAAACACCATATATTTT,CASSLGVSGNTIYF
few,.,TRBV5-6,TRBJ1-5,TGTGCCAGCAGCTTCAACCGCAATCAGCCCCAGCATTTT,CASSFNRNQPQHF
many,.,TRBV7-9,TRBJ2-7,TGTGCCAGCAGCCGGACTCAGGGGGCTAGCGGGTACTCCTACGAGCAGTACTTC,CASSRTQGASGYSYEQYF
few,.,TRBV30,TRBJ2-7,TGTGCCTGGAGGAGAACGCCTCTAGGGGGCGAGCAGTACTTC,CAWRRTPLGGEQYF
many,.,TRBV28,TRBJ2-5,TGTGCCACTGCCACCGGGACGCTTGGCCAAGAGACCCAGTACTTC,CATATGTLGQETQYF
many,TRBD2,TRBV6-6,TRBJ2-3,TGTGCCAGCAGTCGGACGGGAGGGCCCACAGATACGCAGTATTTT,CASSRTGGPTDTQYF
.,TRBD1,TRBV5-1,TRBJ1-1,TGCGCCAGCAGCGCGGACAGGGCGAACACTGAAGCTTTCTTT,CASSADRANTEAFF
few,TRBD1,TRBV27,TRBJ2-7,TGTGCCAGCAGTGTACAGGGGCTGAAGCCCTACGAGCAGTACTTC,CASSVQGLKPYEQYF
many,.,TRBV6-5,TRBJ2-1,TGTGCCAGCAGTTACTCCCTGGACAGATACAATGAGCAGTTCTTC,CASSYSLDRYNEQFF
many,.,TRBV6-5,TRBJ1-4,TGTGCCAGCAGTTACGCCGGGGGCACTAATGAAAAACTGTTTTTT,CASSYAGGTNEKLFF